This note documents a single T cell receptor beta chain sequence. The V and J ends lost 7 bases and 4 bases respectively, with 12 bases between them. Germline assignment: CDR1 WSHSY and CDR2 SAAADI. There are 13 residues in the CDR3. The data belong to a study of preoperative IRX-2 immunotherapy in early breast cancer. Treatment: preoperative locoregional IRX-2 cytokine immunotherapy. Preoperative locoregional IRX-2 cytokine immunotherapy was tested in the phase Ib source study. The table came from immunoSEQ multiplex PCR; TCRdb's copy has only in-frame clones and leaves some out. In the table there are roughly 10,000 clones, 80% of which are singletons.

V and J are TRBV10-2 and TRBJ2-3; possible D gene TRBD2, 5 bases. The sample consisted of lymph node tissue, taken before IRX-2 immunotherapy. The receptor was isolated from a human donor with breast cancer. CDR3 loop: CASKFSGSDTQYF. The CDR3 nucleotides are TGCGCCAGCAAGTTTTCGGGGTCAGATACGCAGTATTTT.